Shown below are 27 T cell receptor beta chains from a single sample sequenced in a study of response to subunit inactivated influenza vaccine. Using its own MiXCR run on the RT-PCR reads, TCRdb lists one record per CDR3 protein. Of 450,000 to 600,000 distinct CDR3 sequences listed, approximately 7.7% are singletons. The sequencing used PBMCs from blood, collected around 25 months after vaccination. Receptors were obtained from a man between 50 and 75 years old who received an inactivated influenza vaccine.

V gene TRBV9 combines with J gene TRBJ2-2; TRBD2 agrees at 10 bases. Germline trimming cut 4 bases from V and 4 bases from J; bases unmatched to any gene: 19. Germline CDR1 SGDLS, CDR2 YYNGEE. There are 20 residues in the CDR3. The CDR3 DNA sequence: TGTGCCAGCAGCTTCACCGGGACTAGCGAACCCCGGATGGGCACCGGGGAGCTGTTTTTT. This codes for CASSFTGTSEPRMGTGELFF. Looking up the rest from reference TRBV9 and TRBJ2-2 gives the full variable domain: DSGVTQTPKHLITATGQRVTLRCSPRSGDLSVYWYQQSLDQGLQFLIQYYNGEERAKGNILERFSAQQFPDLHSELNLSSLELGDSALYFCASSFTGTSEPRMGTGELFFGEGSRLTVL.

This clonotype was observed many times. The chain combines TRBV4-2 with TRBJ1-4; a weak D match, TRBD1 (5 bases). The CDR3 is 14 amino acids. Looked up from germline, CDR1 is LGHNA and CDR2 is YNFKEQ. Trimming took 0 bases from V and 8 from J, leaving 10 bases between them. The CDR3 is CASSQDRGREKLFF. CDR3 nucleotide sequence: TGTGCCAGCAGCCAAGATAGGGGTCGCGAAAAACTGTTTTTT.

This clonotype has more than one count but fewer than ten. The chain employs TRBV15 and TRBJ2-1; no definite D call. The CDR3 is made up of 11 amino acids. Germline V gene lookup returns CDR1 LNHNV and CDR2 YYDKDF (reference sequence). The germline V and J ends were trimmed by 0 bases and 10 bases, with 4 bases remaining between them. The CDR3 bases are TGTGCCACCAGCAGAGATTTGGAGCAGTTCTTC. It yields the protein CATSRDLEQFF.

This clonotype was detected ten times or more. The rearrangement uses TRBV13 and TRBJ2-7; 7 bases are a match to TRBD2. Unmatched junction bases numbered 12, after V lost 7 bases and J lost 3 bases. This CDR3 comprises 15 residues. Germline V CDR1 and CDR2: PRHDT, FYEKMQ (reference sequence). DNA of the CDR3: TGTGCCAGCAACCAACGGGGCGGGGGAAGCTACGAGCAGTACTTC. Residues: CASNQRGGGSYEQYF.

The chain couples TRBV11-2 to TRBJ2-7; D may match TRBD1 or TRBD2 (5 bases each). The CDR3 totals 16 residues. The V gene lost 0 bases and the J gene lost 3 bases, with 15 bases spanning the gap. From germline, CDR1 is SGHAT and CDR2 FQNNGV. Written as DNA, the CDR3 is TGTGCCAGCAGCTTAGATGCGGCAGGGAGTTACTACGAGCAGTACTTC. It is translated as CASSLDAAGSYYEQYF.

The rearrangement uses TRBV6-5 and TRBJ1-2; D remains ambiguous. The germline V and J ends were trimmed by 3 bases and 1 base, with 12 bases remaining between them. The length of the CDR3 is 15 residues. Germline V gene sequence: CDR1 MNHEY, CDR2 SVGAGI. CDR3 loop: CASSYQPKFNYGYTF. In nucleotides, the CDR3 is TGTGCCAGCAGTTATCAACCGAAGTTTAACTATGGCTACACCTTC.

This clonotype was detected many times. The chain carries TRBV5-4 and TRBJ1-1; D is unresolved. The CDR3 is 14 residues long. Trimming left V 1 base short and J 0 bases short, with 7 bases between. Per germline, CDR1 SGHNT and CDR2 YYREEE (reference sequence). The CDR3 coding sequence is TGTGCCAGCAGCTTGAGACGGTTGAACACTGAAGCTTTCTTT. This translates into CASSLRRLNTEAFF.

This clonotype was counted between two and nine times. The gene calls are TRBV4-2 and TRBJ2-5, with D possibly being TRBD2 (5 bases). This CDR3 spans 16 amino acids. V lost 0 bases and J lost 7, with 18 bases in between. Per germline, CDR1 LGHNA and CDR2 YNFKEQ. CDR3 sequence (DNA): TGTGCCAGCAGCCAAGATCGAGGGCAGGTCAGCGGGACCCAGTACTTC. Translation: CASSQDRGQVSGTQYF.

This clonotype was detected only a few times. The chain links TRBV21-1 to TRBJ2-3; the table's TRBD1 call for D was not verified on the DNA. TRBV21-1 is termed a pseudogene. This CDR3 is 15 amino acids long. CDR3 sequence: CASSNGGLSTDTQYF. As DNA, the CDR3 is TGTGCCAGCAGCAATGGGGGGCTGAGTACAGATACGCAGTATTTT.

On this clonotype itself: A much larger clone is a single base away; this may be a read error. The rearrangement uses TRBV7-2 and TRBJ1-1; no definite D call. CDR1 is SGHTA and CDR2 is FQGNSA in the germline V gene. The CDR3 spans 14 residues. The CDR3 loop reads CASGLQREATEAFF. CDR3 bases: TGTGCCAGCGGCTTACAGAGGGAGGCCACTGAAGCTTTCTTT.

The chain joins TRBV20-1 to TRBJ2-1; TRBD2 agrees at 14 bases. V lost 4 bases to trimming and J lost 9 bases; unmatched junction nucleotides: 8. This CDR3 is 15 amino acids long. The germline gives CDR1 DFQATT, CDR2 SNEGSKA (reference sequence). CDR3 nucleotides: TGCAGTGCTACGGGGACTAGCGGGAGTTTTGGTGAGCAGTTCTTC. This encodes CSATGTSGSFGEQFF.

V is TRBV2 and J is TRBJ2-6; 7 nucleotides agree with TRBD2. Germline trimming cut 4 bases from V and 2 bases from J; bases unmatched to any gene: 2. CDR1 and CDR2 from the germline V gene are SNHLY and FYNNEI. The length of the CDR3 is 15 residues. CDR3 in DNA: TGTGCCAGCAGTGTTCGGGGGGCTGGGGCCAACGTCCTGACTTTC. Translated, it gives CASSVRGAGANVLTF.

A few counts support this clonotype. The V gene is TRBV20-1, the J gene TRBJ1-2; TRBD1 agrees at 7 bases. This CDR3 has 13 amino acids. Trimming took 6 bases from V and 2 from J; bases not matched to a gene: 6. Germline V gene data show CDR1 as DFQATT and CDR2 as SNEGSKA (reference sequence). CDR3 residues: CSALQGRNYGYTF. For the CDR3, the DNA is TGCAGTGCCCTACAGGGGAGGAACTATGGCTACACCTTC.

The V call is TRBV7-2, the J call TRBJ2-7; 9 bases align to TRBD2. Germline CDR1 and CDR2: SGHTA and FQGNSA. This CDR3 region has 17 residues. V trimming: 2 bases; J trimming: 7 bases; junction bases outside the gene matches: 15. CDR3 region: CASSLSLAGYYRREQYF. In nucleotides, the CDR3 is TGTGCCAGCAGCTTAAGCCTAGCGGGGTATTACCGGCGAGAGCAGTACTTC.

This clonotype was counted ten times or more. V gene TRBV2 combines with J gene TRBJ2-2; no definite D call. Trimming removed 6 bases at V and 0 bases at J, with 8 bases between. The CDR3 has 14 residues. CDR1 and CDR2 from the germline V gene are SNHLY and FYNNEI. The CDR3 sequence is CASRRTTNTGELFF. For the CDR3, the DNA is TGTGCCAGCAGAAGGACGACGAACACCGGGGAGCTGTTTTTT.

The rearrangement uses TRBV5-6 and TRBJ2-5; D may be TRBD1 (5 bases). The CDR3 runs 15 residues. V was pared by 4 bases and J by 5 bases, with 18 bases between. The V gene's germline CDR1 is SGHDT and CDR2 YYEEEE. The CDR3 coding sequence is TGTGCCAGCAGCCTGGGATCGACAGTAGGCGAGACCCAGTACTTC. Amino acid sequence: CASSLGSTVGETQYF. The whole variable domain, filled in from reference TRBV5-6 and TRBJ2-5, reads DAGVTQSPTHLIKTRGQQVTLRCSPKSGHDTVSWYQQALGQGPQFIFQYYEEEERQRGNFPDRFSGHQFPNYSSELNVNALLLGDSALYLCASSLGSTVGETQYFGPGTRLLVL.

There are many counts of this clonotype. The chain combines TRBV20-1 with TRBJ2-2, with TRBD2 identical over 14 bases. V lost 6 bases to trimming and J lost 5 bases; unmatched junction nucleotides: 5. The germline gives CDR1 DFQATT, CDR2 SNEGSKA (reference sequence). The CDR3 length is 15 residues. The CDR3 sequence: CSARTSGRSTGELFF. CDR3 DNA: TGCAGTGCAAGGACTAGCGGGAGGAGTACCGGGGAGCTGTTTTTT.

There are a few counts of this clonotype. The rearrangement links TRBV4-3 to TRBJ2-3; 10 bases line up with TRBD2. Germline V CDR1 and CDR2: LGHNA, YSLEER. V gave up 4 bases and J gave up 5 bases; unmatched junction bases: 9. CDR3 size: 16 residues. In nucleotides, the CDR3 is TGCGCCAGCAGCCCACAAGCGGGAGGGCCTGGAGATACGCAGTATTTT. This gives the protein CASSPQAGGPGDTQYF.

This clonotype came up a few times. This sequence joins TRBV11-3 and TRBJ2-3, with D unclear. The V gene's germline CDR1 is SGHNT and CDR2 YENEEA. The CDR3 covers 15 residues. The V end lost 4 bases, the J end lost 0 bases, and 11 bases lay between the germline ends. The CDR3 coding sequence is TGTGCCAGCAGCTCCAAGTCAACAAGCACAGATACGCAGTATTTT. Protein product: CASSSKSTSTDTQYF.

CDR3 coding DNA: TGTGCCAGCAGTCCCTCGACAGGTTCACCCCTCCACTTT. Protein product: CASSPSTGSPLHF. The J gene is TRBJ1-6, the V gene TRBV12-3 or TRBV12-4; D perhaps matches TRBD1 (6 bases). V dropped 5 bases and J dropped 9 bases, with 11 bases sitting between them. The length of the CDR3 is 13 residues.

The V call is TRBV4-2, the J call TRBJ1-2; tentative D call: TRBD1 (5 bases). The length of the CDR3 is 15 residues. Germline V gene data show CDR1 as LGHNA and CDR2 as YNFKEQ. V lost 0 bases to trimming and J lost 5 bases, with 13 bases between them. The CDR3 sequence: CASSQDLAGRYGYTF. CDR3 in DNA: TGTGCCAGCAGCCAAGATCTCGCAGGGCGGTATGGCTACACCTTC.

This clonotype was counted only a few times. This chain connects TRBV3-1 to TRBJ2-1; 9 bases align to TRBD1. Germline CDR1 LGHDT, CDR2 YNNKEL (reference sequence). This CDR3 comprises 16 residues. J was trimmed by 7 bases and V by 4 bases; bases with no gene match: 11. The CDR3, as DNA: TGTGCCAGCAGCCGGACCCCGGACAGGGGATGGAATGAGCAGTTCTTC. It translates to CASSRTPDRGWNEQFF.

This clonotype was detected a few times. Germline and junction disagree at one end, which may indicate a read error. The chain employs TRBV20-1 and TRBJ2-7; maybe TRBD1 (6 bases). The germline CDR1 and CDR2 sequences are DFQATT and SNEGSKA (reference sequence). CDR3 length: 12 amino acids. This chain's CDR3 is CSARDYRDPIHF. The CDR3 nucleotides are TGCAGTGCTAGAGATTACAGGGACCCCATACACTTC.

This clonotype was seen more than once but under ten times. The chain is built from TRBV4-2 and TRBJ1-2; 7 positions match TRBD1. Germline V gives CDR1 LGHNA, CDR2 YNFKEQ. Germline trimming cut 3 bases from V and 0 bases from J; bases unmatched to any gene: 4. This CDR3 has 15 amino acids. The CDR3 spells CASSHARGANYGYTF. The CDR3 nucleotides are TGTGCCAGCAGCCATGCCAGGGGGGCTAACTATGGCTACACCTTC.

This clonotype appeared a few times. CDR3 DNA: TGCAGTGCTATTCCTTTTGGACAGTCCTACGAGCAGTACTTC. Amino acids: CSAIPFGQSYEQYF. The chain uses TRBV20-1 and TRBJ2-7; the D gene is possibly TRBD1 (6 bases). The CDR3 runs to 14 residues. Per germline, CDR1 DFQATT and CDR2 SNEGSKA (reference sequence). V lost 4 bases and J lost 1, with 14 bases in between.

This clonotype was seen once. A much larger clonotype is one base distant, so this may be a read error. V gene TRBV4-3 combines with J gene TRBJ2-6; TRBD2 agrees at 7 bases. Per germline, CDR1 LGHNA and CDR2 YSLEER. This CDR3 contains 17 residues. The CDR3 DNA is TGCGCCTGCAGCCAAGATTCGGGGGGCTCTGGGGCCAACGTCCTGACTTTC. Residues: CACSQDSGGSGANVLTF.

The rearrangement links TRBV15 to TRBJ2-2, with no clear D. Germline V gene lookup returns CDR1 LNHNV and CDR2 YYDKDF (reference sequence). The CDR3 extends over 14 amino acids. Trimming removed 0 bases from V and 7 bases from J, with 9 bases in between. CDR3 amino acids: CATSRDTVRGELFF. In DNA, the CDR3 is TGTGCCACCAGCAGAGATACGGTTCGCGGGGAGCTGTTTTTT.